The rows below give T cell receptor beta chains drawn from one sample of a study of blood T cell repertoires in COVID-19. Sequencing was performed with immunoSEQ multiplex PCR; in TCRdb, only in-frame clones are kept and a portion is missing. The repertoire consists of 68,000 or so clones, with about 90% occurring once and the leading ten covering around 0.52%. Sequenced: peripheral blood. These receptors were collected from a man over 45 with COVID-19, enrolled during active disease. CDR3s include the opening cysteine and the closing phenylalanine or tryptophan. The D gene is left open where the match is weak.

CDR3 protein: CASSLAGAKEETQYF
V gene: TRBV7-6
D gene: NA
J gene: TRBJ2-5

CDR3 protein: CASSRTISPQHF
V gene: TRBV19
D gene: NA
J gene: TRBJ1-5

CDR3 protein: CASRQTGSNTGELFF
V gene: TRBV6-5
D gene: NA
J gene: TRBJ2-2

CDR3 protein: CVRSRTGVNTEAFF
V gene: TRBV7-5
D gene: NA
J gene: TRBJ1-1

CDR3 protein: CASTFSAGRTEAFF
V gene: TRBV6-5
D gene: NA
J gene: TRBJ1-1

CDR3 protein: CASSTPGLADPSYNEQFF
V gene: TRBV19
D gene: TRBD2
J gene: TRBJ2-1

CDR3 protein: CASSETREETQYF
V gene: TRBV2
D gene: NA
J gene: TRBJ2-5

CDR3 protein: CASSISKVAGGHDMGEQFF
V gene: TRBV19
D gene: TRBD2
J gene: TRBJ2-1

CDR3 protein: CASSRDLTSGRLKFF
V gene: TRBV19
D gene: TRBD2
J gene: TRBJ2-1

CDR3 protein: CATSAGTGVTEAFF
V gene: TRBV27
D gene: TRBD1
J gene: TRBJ1-1

CDR3 protein: CATSPGPGQGASQPQHF
V gene: TRBV24-1
D gene: TRBD1
J gene: TRBJ1-5

CDR3 protein: CASSLGGGRAIDEQFF
V gene: TRBV5-4
D gene: TRBD2
J gene: TRBJ2-1

CDR3 protein: CAPKSSGRIVSYNEQFF
V gene: TRBV10-3
D gene: TRBD2
J gene: TRBJ2-1

CDR3 protein: CASSLALSPSGELFF
V gene: TRBV7-9
D gene: NA
J gene: TRBJ2-2

CDR3 protein: CAWNGPDRVGDEKLFF
V gene: TRBV30
D gene: TRBD1
J gene: TRBJ1-4

CDR3 protein: CASSLSKGARSPLHF
V gene: TRBV18
D gene: TRBD1
J gene: TRBJ1-6

CDR3 protein: CASSYSTPSSPTEAFF
V gene: TRBV6-5
D gene: NA
J gene: TRBJ1-1

CDR3 protein: CASSEYEDQETQYF
V gene: TRBV6-1
D gene: NA
J gene: TRBJ2-5

CDR3 protein: CASSSPPGRAGKREQFF
V gene: TRBV7-7
D gene: NA
J gene: TRBJ2-1